This TCR beta chain was obtained from a study of patients and donors after allogeneic stem cell transplantation. Via MiXCR, TCRdb re-called the RT-PCR reads, giving one row per CDR3 protein. The sample holds some 960,000 distinct CDR3 sequences, about 20% seen once. V gave up 1 base and J gave up 4 bases, with 10 bases separating them. This CDR3 is built from 15 residues. Germline CDR1 reads SGHTA; CDR2 reads FQGNSA. The material sequenced was blood, either unsorted or a sorted T cell fraction (not recorded which). The chain combines TRBV7-2 with TRBJ2-2; D is ambiguous. This sequence was found in a human donor who was either an allogeneic HSCT recipient or a stem cell or donor lymphocyte infusion donor (not recorded which). It is not recorded whose cells these are; they may come from a transplant donor. The CDR3 coding sequence is TGTGCCAGCAGCTTAGGGCCTTCCACCACCGGGGAGCTGTTTTTT. Its translation: CASSLGPSTTGELFF.